This T cell receptor beta chain was captured in a study of beta chain features in type 1 diabetes. Broader study findings: Cells with high TCR expression could be over-represented by cDNA sequencing.

By way of CD45RO/CCR7/CD25/CD127/CD95/CD27, the CD4+ regulatory, stem cell-like memory, central memory and naive cells were sorted. A note on this clone: No antigen is known for it.

This CDR3 region has 12 residues. V dropped 6 bases and J dropped 5 bases, with 10 bases sitting between them. The germline V gene encodes CDR1 MNHNS and CDR2 SASEGT. What was sequenced were expressed TCRB transcripts, since all of the isolated RNA had been reverse transcribed. The repertoire was sequenced with immunoSEQ multiplex PCR; TCRdb's copy has only in-frame clones and lacks some. The sample records approximately 150,000 clones, roughly 9% being singletons. The sample taken for sequencing was central memory CD4+ T cells from blood. The rearrangement links TRBV6-1 to TRBJ1-1; D is possibly TRBD1 (6 bases). The receptor was isolated from a woman aged 18-29 years in good health. For the CDR3, the DNA is TGTGCCAGCAGCCCTACAGGGACTGAAGCTTTCTTT. Translating it yields CASSPTGTEAFF.